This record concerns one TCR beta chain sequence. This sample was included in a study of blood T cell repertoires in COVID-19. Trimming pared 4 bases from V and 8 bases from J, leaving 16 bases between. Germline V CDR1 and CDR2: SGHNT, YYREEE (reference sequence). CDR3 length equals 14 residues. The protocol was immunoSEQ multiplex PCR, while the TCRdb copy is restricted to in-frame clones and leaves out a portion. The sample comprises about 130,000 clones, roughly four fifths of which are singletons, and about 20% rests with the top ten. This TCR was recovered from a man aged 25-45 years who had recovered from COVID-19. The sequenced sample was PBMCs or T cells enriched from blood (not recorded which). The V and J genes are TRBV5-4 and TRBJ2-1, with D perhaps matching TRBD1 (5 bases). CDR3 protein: CASSPDNNDDEQFF. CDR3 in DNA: TGTGCCAGCAGCCCGGACAATAATGACGATGAGCAGTTCTTC.